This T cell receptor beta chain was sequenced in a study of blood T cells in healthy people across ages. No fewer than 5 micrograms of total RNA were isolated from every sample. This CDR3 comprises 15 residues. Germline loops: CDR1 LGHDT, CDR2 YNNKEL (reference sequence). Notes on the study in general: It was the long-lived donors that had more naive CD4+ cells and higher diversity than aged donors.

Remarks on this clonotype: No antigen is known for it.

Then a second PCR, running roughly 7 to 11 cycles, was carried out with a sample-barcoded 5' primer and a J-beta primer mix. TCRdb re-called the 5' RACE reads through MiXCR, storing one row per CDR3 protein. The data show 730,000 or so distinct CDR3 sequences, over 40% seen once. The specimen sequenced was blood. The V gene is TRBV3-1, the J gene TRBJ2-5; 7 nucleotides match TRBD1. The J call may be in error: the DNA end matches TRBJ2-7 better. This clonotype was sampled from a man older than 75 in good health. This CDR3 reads CASSQRTGQPNEQYF. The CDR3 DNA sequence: TGTGCCAGCAGCCAAAGAACGGGACAGCCTAACGAGCAGTACTTC.